Listed below are T cell receptor beta chains from one sample, sequenced in a study of T cells after yellow fever vaccination. TCRdb used MiXCR to reprocess the 5' RACE reads, holding one entry per CDR3 protein. The data contain under 550,000 distinct CDR3 sequences, around a fifth of them singletons. Sequenced material: PBMCs, taken approximately 22 days after the first yellow fever vaccination. Source of these receptors: a man between 18 and 35 years old who received the YFV17D yellow fever vaccine. Both conserved end residues are part of each CDR3. The D gene is left open where the match is weak. Clone size appears in some rows only: once, few, many, or a class for an expanded clone.

few TRBJ1-5 TRBV6-5 . CASSYRDRGNEPQHF TGTGCCAGCAGTTACCGGGACCGGGGGAATGAGCCCCAGCATTTT
few TRBJ2-5 TRBV5-1 TRBD1 CASSPRQGTGYRETQYF TGCGCCAGCAGCCCACGACAGGGAACGGGGTACCGGGAGACCCAGTACTTC
. TRBJ1-1 TRBV7-2 . CASSGWWGGNTEAFF TGTGCCAGCAGCGGCTGGTGGGGGGGGAACACTGAAGCTTTCTTT
. TRBJ2-3 TRBV12-3/TRBV12-4 . CACGRDFPGDTQYF TGTGCCTGCGGCCGGGACTTCCCCGGGGATACGCAGTATTTT
. TRBJ1-4 TRBV9 . CASSLGEPTNEKLFF TGTGCCAGCAGCCTCGGGGAGCCAACTAATGAAAAACTGTTTTTT
few TRBJ1-4 TRBV7-2 . CASSRKWTNEKLFF TGTGCCAGCAGCAGAAAGTGGACTAATGAAAAACTGTTTTTT
. TRBJ2-7 TRBV5-1 TRBD1 CASSFLSDRGPYEQYF TGCGCCAGCAGCTTCCTCTCGGACAGGGGACCCTACGAGCAGTACTTC
. TRBJ2-1 TRBV7-9 TRBD2 CASSLLLAGGEQFF TGTGCCAGCAGCTTATTGCTAGCGGGGGGTGAGCAGTTCTTC
few TRBJ2-5 TRBV29-1 TRBD1 CSVEDGDREQETQYF TGCAGCGTTGAAGATGGGGACAGGGAACAAGAGACCCAGTACTTC
few TRBJ1-1 TRBV12-3/TRBV12-4 TRBD1 CASRPDRVYSEAFF TGTGCCAGCAGACCGGACAGGGTTTATTCTGAAGCTTTCTTT
. TRBJ1-5 TRBV20-1 . CSVGGNQPQHF TGCAGTGTTGGCGGGAATCAGCCCCAGCATTTT
few TRBJ2-5 TRBV4-3 . CASSQDWRGETQYF TGCGCCAGCAGCCAAGACTGGAGGGGAGAGACCCAGTACTTC
few TRBJ2-7 TRBV7-2 TRBD2 CASTGGISYEQYF TGTGCCAGCACGGGGGGGATCTCCTACGAGCAGTACTTC
few TRBJ2-3 TRBV7-8 TRBD2 CASSLAGLAVVPSTDTQYF TGTGCCAGCAGCTTAGCGGGACTAGCGGTGGTCCCTAGCACAGATACGCAGTATTTT
few TRBJ2-7 TRBV7-2 . CASSFNRDSYEQYF TGTGCCAGCAGCTTCAACCGAGACTCCTACGAGCAGTACTTC
. TRBJ2-7 TRBV7-6 . CASSKGGARYEQYF TGTGCCAGCAGCAAGGGCGGGGCCCGCTACGAGCAGTACTTC
once TRBJ2-1 TRBV5-1 TRBD2 CASSLEKRGGGDSYNEQFF TGCGCCAGCAGCTTGGAAAAGCGGGGGGGCGGTGACTCCTACAACGAGCAGTTCTTC
few TRBJ1-1 TRBV2 . CASILTVEAFF TGTGCCAGCATCCTGACGGTTGAAGCTTTCTTT
few TRBJ1-1 TRBV6-2/TRBV6-3 . CASSYRLNTEAFF TGTGCCAGCAGTTATCGCTTGAACACTGAAGCTTTCTTT
. TRBJ2-3 TRBV7-9 TRBD2 CASSLGSGGPTDTQYF TGTGCCAGCAGCTTAGGAAGCGGGGGCCCCACAGATACGCAGTATTTT
many TRBJ2-1 TRBV14 TRBD2 CASSQAPGRTGTSLYNEQFF TGTGCCAGCAGCCAGGCTCCGGGACGGACCGGGACTAGCCTGTACAATGAGCAGTTCTTC
few TRBJ1-1 TRBV20-1 . CSAPGVVNTEAFF TGCAGTGCCCCGGGGGTAGTGAACACTGAAGCTTTCTTT
. TRBJ2-7 TRBV19 . CASSIARTGQWYEQYF TGTGCCAGTAGTATTGCCCGGACCGGGCAGTGGTACGAGCAGTACTTC
. TRBJ1-6 TRBV7-2 TRBD1 CARRRGLNSPLHF TGTGCCAGAAGAAGGGGGCTGAATTCACCCCTCCACTTT
few TRBJ1-1 TRBV28 . CASRGPGGANTEAFF TGTGCCAGCAGGGGACCGGGGGGGGCGAACACTGAAGCTTTCTTT
. TRBJ2-4 TRBV9 TRBD2 CASSVASSGGANIQYF TGTGCCAGCAGCGTAGCTTCTAGCGGGGGGGCGAACATTCAGTACTTC
many TRBJ2-1 TRBV5-1 TRBD1 CASSLQGPTGNEQFF TGCGCCAGCAGCTTACAGGGGCCCACGGGTAATGAGCAGTTCTTC
few TRBJ2-3 TRBV27 . CASSPPRRGGVTDTQYF TGTGCCAGCAGCCCACCACGGAGAGGGGGGGTCACAGATACGCAGTATTTT
few TRBJ2-3 TRBV10-3 . CAISESHTQYF TGTGCCATCAGTGAGTCCCACACGCAGTATTTT
. TRBJ1-6 TRBV5-5 TRBD1 CASSFDRGAGSPLHF TGTGCCAGCAGCTTCGACAGGGGTGCCGGCTCACCCCTCCACTTT
. TRBJ2-1 TRBV4-3 TRBD2 CASSLTSGGHEQFF TGCGCCAGCAGCCTCACTAGCGGGGGACATGAGCAGTTCTTC
few TRBJ1-5 TRBV24-1 TRBD1 CATSDVTGDQPQHF TGTGCCACCAGTGATGTAACAGGGGATCAGCCCCAGCATTTT
. TRBJ1-2 TRBV10-3 . CAIRPGGLANYGYTF TGTGCCATCAGACCAGGAGGCTTAGCTAACTATGGCTACACCTTC
. TRBJ1-1 TRBV18 TRBD1 CASSPTPGGTEAFF TGTGCCAGCTCACCAACGCCAGGGGGTACTGAAGCTTTCTTT
. TRBJ2-3 TRBV20-1 TRBD2 CSARPAGGGPFTQYF TGCAGTGCTAGGCCGGCTGGCGGGGGGCCCTTTACGCAGTATTTT
. TRBJ1-5 TRBV2 TRBD1 CASRQDRGDQPQHF TGTGCCAGCAGACAGGACAGGGGAGATCAGCCCCAGCATTTT
. TRBJ1-1 TRBV12-3/TRBV12-4 . CASSLERSRMNTEAFF TGTGCCAGCAGTTTAGAACGGTCGAGAATGAACACTGAAGCTTTCTTT
. TRBJ1-2 TRBV4-1 TRBD1 CASSQDRDRYYGYTF TGCGCCAGCAGCCAAGATCGGGACAGGTACTATGGCTACACCTTC
many TRBJ1-4 TRBV12-3/TRBV12-4 TRBD1 CASRTTGTGRFEKLFF TGTGCCAGCAGAACAACCGGGACAGGGCGTTTCGAAAAACTGTTTTTT
. TRBJ2-5 TRBV5-1 . CASSADRHLAETQYF TGCGCCAGCAGCGCCGACAGGCACTTGGCGGAGACCCAGTACTTC
. TRBJ1-2 TRBV4-2 . CASSHPREGYTF TGTGCCAGCAGCCACCCCCGGGAGGGCTACACCTTC
. TRBJ2-1 TRBV3-1 TRBD2 CASSRTSGGAFNEQFF TGTGCCAGCAGCCGGACTAGCGGGGGGGCGTTCAATGAGCAGTTCTTC
few TRBJ2-2 TRBV7-2 . CASSLNGRANTGELFF TGTGCCAGCAGCTTAAACGGCAGGGCGAACACCGGGGAGCTGTTTTTT